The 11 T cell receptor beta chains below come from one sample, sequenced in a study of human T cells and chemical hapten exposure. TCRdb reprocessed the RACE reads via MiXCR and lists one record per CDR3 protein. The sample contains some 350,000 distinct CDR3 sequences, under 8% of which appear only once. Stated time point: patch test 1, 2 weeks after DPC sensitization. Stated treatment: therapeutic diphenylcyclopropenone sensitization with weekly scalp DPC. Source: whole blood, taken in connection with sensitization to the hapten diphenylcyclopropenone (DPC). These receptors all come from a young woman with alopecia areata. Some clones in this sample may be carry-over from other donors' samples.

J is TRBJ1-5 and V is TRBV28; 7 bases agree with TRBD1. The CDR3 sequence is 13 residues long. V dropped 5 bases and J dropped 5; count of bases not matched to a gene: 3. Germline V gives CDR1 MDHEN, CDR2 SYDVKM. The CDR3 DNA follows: TGTGCCAGCAGTGACAGGGAGGATCAGCCCCAGCATTTT. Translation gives CASSDREDQPQHF. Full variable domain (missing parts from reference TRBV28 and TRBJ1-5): DVKVTQSSRYLVKRTGEKVFLECVQDMDHENMFWYRQDPGLGLRLIYFSYDVKMKEKGDIPEGYSVSREKKERFSLILESASTNQTSMYLCASSDREDQPQHFGDGTRLSIL.

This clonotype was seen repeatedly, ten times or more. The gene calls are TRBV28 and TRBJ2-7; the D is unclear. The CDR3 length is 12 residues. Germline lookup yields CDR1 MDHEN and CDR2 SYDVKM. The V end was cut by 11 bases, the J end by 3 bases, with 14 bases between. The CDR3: CASAGQIYEQYF. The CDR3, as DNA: TGTGCCTCCGCCGGGCAGATCTACGAGCAGTACTTC.

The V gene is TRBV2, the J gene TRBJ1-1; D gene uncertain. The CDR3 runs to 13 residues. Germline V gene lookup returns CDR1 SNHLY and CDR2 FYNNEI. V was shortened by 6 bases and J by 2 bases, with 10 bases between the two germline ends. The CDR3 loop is CASSGTDNTEAFF. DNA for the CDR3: TGTGCCAGCAGCGGCACAGATAACACTGAAGCTTTCTTT.

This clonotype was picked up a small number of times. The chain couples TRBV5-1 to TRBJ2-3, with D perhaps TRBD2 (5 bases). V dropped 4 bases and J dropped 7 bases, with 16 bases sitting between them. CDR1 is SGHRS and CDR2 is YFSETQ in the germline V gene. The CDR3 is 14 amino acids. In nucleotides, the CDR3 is TGCGCCAGCAGCGCGGGCTCAGCGCCTAATACGCAGTATTTT. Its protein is CASSAGSAPNTQYF.

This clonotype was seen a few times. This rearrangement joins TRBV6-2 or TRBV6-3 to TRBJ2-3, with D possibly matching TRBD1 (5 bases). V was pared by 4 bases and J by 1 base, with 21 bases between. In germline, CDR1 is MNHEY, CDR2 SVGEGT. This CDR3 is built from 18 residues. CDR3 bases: TGTGCCAGCAGTTTTCCCGTCGGAGCCCTACAGGGCACAGATACGCAGTATTTT. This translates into CASSFPVGALQGTDTQYF.

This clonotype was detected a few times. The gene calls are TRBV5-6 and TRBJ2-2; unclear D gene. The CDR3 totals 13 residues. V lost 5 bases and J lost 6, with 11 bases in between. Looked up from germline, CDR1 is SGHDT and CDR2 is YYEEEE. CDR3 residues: CASSWARPGELFF. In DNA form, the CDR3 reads TGTGCCAGCAGTTGGGCCAGACCCGGGGAGCTGTTTTTT.

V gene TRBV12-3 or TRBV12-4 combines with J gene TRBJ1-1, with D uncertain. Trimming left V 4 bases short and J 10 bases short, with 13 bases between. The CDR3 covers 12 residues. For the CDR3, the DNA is TGTGCCAGCAGTTCGGGTCCTGAAGGAGCTTTCTTT. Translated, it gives CASSSGPEGAFF.

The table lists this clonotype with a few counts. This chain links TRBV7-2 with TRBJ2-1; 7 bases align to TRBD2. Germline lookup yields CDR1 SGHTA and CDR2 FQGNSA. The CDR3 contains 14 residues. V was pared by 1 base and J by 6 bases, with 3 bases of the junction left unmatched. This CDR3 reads CASSLVRTSNEQFF. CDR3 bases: TGTGCCAGCAGCTTAGTACGGACTAGCAATGAGCAGTTCTTC.

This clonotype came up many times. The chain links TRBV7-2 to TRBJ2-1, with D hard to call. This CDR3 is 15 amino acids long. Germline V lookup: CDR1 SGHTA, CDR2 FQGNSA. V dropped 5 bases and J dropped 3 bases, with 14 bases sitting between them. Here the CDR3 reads CASSIRPALYNEQFF. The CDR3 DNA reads TGTGCCAGCAGCATCCGACCAGCGCTCTACAATGAGCAGTTCTTC.

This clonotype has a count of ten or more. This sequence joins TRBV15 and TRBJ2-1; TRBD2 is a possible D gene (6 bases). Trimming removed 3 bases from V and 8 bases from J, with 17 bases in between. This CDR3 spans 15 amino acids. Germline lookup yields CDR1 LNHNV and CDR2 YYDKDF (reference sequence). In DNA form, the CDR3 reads TGTGCCACCAGCAGCATTTCGACTAGTAGCGATGAGCAGTTCTTC. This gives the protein CATSSISTSSDEQFF. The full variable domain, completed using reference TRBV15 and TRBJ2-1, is DAMVIQNPRYQVTQFGKPVTLSCSQTLNHNVMYWYQQKSSQAPKLLFHYYDKDFNNEADTPDNFQSRRPNTSFCFLDIRSPGLGDTAMYLCATSSISTSSDEQFFGPGTRLTVL.

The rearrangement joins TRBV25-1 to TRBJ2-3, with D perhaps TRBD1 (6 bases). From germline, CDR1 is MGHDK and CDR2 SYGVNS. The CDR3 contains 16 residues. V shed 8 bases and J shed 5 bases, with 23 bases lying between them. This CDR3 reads CASGTLGANPGDTQYF. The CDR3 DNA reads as TGTGCCAGCGGTACATTGGGGGCCAATCCGGGAGATACGCAGTATTTT.